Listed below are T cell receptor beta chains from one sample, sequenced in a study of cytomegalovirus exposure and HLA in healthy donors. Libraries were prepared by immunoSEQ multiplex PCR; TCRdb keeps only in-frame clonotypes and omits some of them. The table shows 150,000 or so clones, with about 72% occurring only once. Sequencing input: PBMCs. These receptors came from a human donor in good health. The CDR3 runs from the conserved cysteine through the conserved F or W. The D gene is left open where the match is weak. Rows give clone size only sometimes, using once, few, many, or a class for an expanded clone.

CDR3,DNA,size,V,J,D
CASREGGYSGNTIYF,TGTGCCAGCAGGGAGGGAGGGTACTCTGGAAACACCATATATTTT,.,TRBV6-1,TRBJ1-3,.
CASSPGGGKQETQYF,TGTGCCAGCAGCCCCGGCGGGGGAAAGCAAGAGACCCAGTACTTC,.,TRBV7-9,TRBJ2-5,TRBD2
CASSGQLNTEAFF,TGTGCCAGCAGCGGACAGTTGAACACTGAAGCTTTCTTT,few,TRBV6-1,TRBJ1-1,.
CASSSTLSSGGTYEQFF,TGTGCCAGCAGCTCAACTTTGTCTAGCGGGGGGACGTATGAGCAGTTCTTC,.,TRBV13,TRBJ2-1,TRBD2
CASSVPARQEQFF,TGTGCCAGCAGTGTCCCTGCACGTCAGGAGCAGTTCTTC,.,TRBV6-1,TRBJ2-1,.
CASSTGTEDYEQYF,TGTGCCAGCAGCACCGGGACAGAGGACTACGAGCAGTACTTC,.,TRBV7-2,TRBJ2-7,TRBD1
CASSLGEGGLLYGYTF,TGTGCCAGCAGCTTAGGTGAGGGGGGGCTGCTCTATGGCTACACCTTC,once,TRBV7-9,TRBJ1-2,.
CASSLILAKNIQYF,TGTGCCAGCAGCTTGATACTAGCCAAAAACATTCAGTACTTC,once,TRBV5-5,TRBJ2-4,.
CASSLGQYYEQYF,TGTGCCAGCAGCTTAGGACAGTACTACGAGCAGTACTTC,once,TRBV7-3,TRBJ2-7,.
CASSQEGARNTEAFF,TGTGCCAGCAGCCAAGAGGGGGCCCGGAACACTGAAGCTTTCTTT,.,TRBV2,TRBJ1-1,TRBD1
CASTTGTARTEAFF,TGTGCCAGCACCACCGGGACAGCGAGAACTGAAGCTTTCTTT,.,TRBV2,TRBJ1-1,TRBD1
CASSTIGRGNTGELFF,TGTGCCAGTAGTACAATCGGGAGAGGGAACACCGGGGAGCTGTTTTTT,few,TRBV19,TRBJ2-2,.
CASSIGTSGYNEQFF,TGTGCCAGCAGCATCGGGACTAGCGGCTACAATGAGCAGTTCTTC,.,TRBV11-2,TRBJ2-1,TRBD2
CASSRREGDTEAFF,TGCGCCAGCAGCCGCAGGGAAGGGGACACTGAAGCTTTCTTT,.,TRBV4-1,TRBJ1-1,.
CASSADGATEAFF,TGTGCCAGCAGTGCGGATGGGGCCACTGAAGCTTTCTTT,.,TRBV27,TRBJ1-1,.
CASSEIDRVDEKLFF,TGTGCCAGCAGTGAAATCGACAGGGTCGATGAAAAACTGTTTTTT,few,TRBV25-1,TRBJ1-4,TRBD1
CASSAQLAGGTDTQYF,TGTGCCAGCAGCGCCCAACTAGCGGGGGGCACAGATACGCAGTATTTT,.,TRBV9,TRBJ2-3,TRBD2
CSVRTSGGDEQFF,TGCAGCGTTCGGACTAGCGGGGGGGATGAGCAGTTCTTC,.,TRBV29-1,TRBJ2-1,TRBD2
CASNPGGYEQFF,TGTGCCAGCAACCCGGGGGGCTATGAGCAGTTCTTC,.,TRBV28,TRBJ2-1,.
CASSFETGVNTGELFF,TGCGCCAGCAGCTTCGAGACAGGGGTGAACACCGGGGAGCTGTTTTTT,.,TRBV5-1,TRBJ2-2,TRBD1
CASSLPDRYEQYF,TGTGCCAGCAGCTTACCCGACAGGTACGAGCAGTACTTC,.,TRBV7-8,TRBJ2-7,.
CASSLTGFYEQYF,TGTGCCAGCAGTCTGACAGGCTTCTACGAGCAGTACTTC,.,TRBV27,TRBJ2-7,.
CASSPGQAAPEAFF,TGCGCCAGCAGCCCAGGACAGGCCGCCCCTGAAGCTTTCTTT,.,TRBV4-1,TRBJ1-1,TRBD1
CASSSLLNQPQHF,TGTGCCAGTAGTTCCCTCCTCAATCAGCCCCAGCATTTT,.,TRBV11-2,TRBJ1-5,.
CASGDREKAEAFF,TGTGCCAGTGGAGACAGGGAAAAAGCTGAAGCTTTCTTT,few,TRBV19,TRBJ1-1,TRBD1
CASSPEGTSELFF,TGTGCCAGCTCACCGGAAGGGACTTCGGAGCTGTTTTTT,.,TRBV18,TRBJ2-2,.
CASSLAQGRVNTEAFF,TGTGCCAGCAGCTTAGCTCAGGGGAGGGTGAACACTGAAGCTTTCTTT,.,TRBV11-2,TRBJ1-1,.
CASSLVGQPQHF,TGTGCCAGCAGCTTAGTCGGTCAGCCCCAGCATTTT,once,TRBV7-2,TRBJ1-5,.
CATSRVGGNQPQHF,TGTGCCACCAGCAGAGTAGGAGGCAATCAGCCCCAGCATTTT,.,TRBV15,TRBJ1-5,.
CASSQEPGQGKETQYF,TGCGCCAGCAGCCAAGAACCGGGACAGGGGAAAGAGACCCAGTACTTC,.,TRBV4-1,TRBJ2-5,TRBD1
CASSYSAGIANTEAFF,TGTGCCAGCAGTTACTCGGCAGGGATTGCGAACACTGAAGCTTTCTTT,few,TRBV6-5,TRBJ1-1,.
CATSRDRGLQNTEAFF,TGTGCCACCAGCAGAGATCGAGGACTCCAGAACACTGAAGCTTTCTTT,.,TRBV15,TRBJ1-1,.
CASSWGTGREQFF,TGTGCCAGCAGCTGGGGGACAGGTAGAGAGCAGTTCTTC,.,TRBV5-4,TRBJ2-1,TRBD1
CASSPDRGYGYTF,TGTGCCAGTAGCCCAGACAGGGGCTATGGCTACACCTTC,.,TRBV19,TRBJ1-2,TRBD1
CASSLASRRQETQYF,TGTGCCAGCAGCCTTGCATCCCGGCGGCAAGAGACCCAGTACTTC,.,TRBV7-8,TRBJ2-5,.
CTSRSGICEKLFF,TGCACCAGCAGGTCAGGGATTTGTGAAAAACTGTTTTTT,.,TRBV1,TRBJ1-4,.
CASSLGWRVEQYF,TGCGCCAGCAGCTTGGGTTGGAGGGTCGAGCAGTACTTC,.,TRBV5-1,TRBJ2-7,.
CASSAGTRWGEQFF,TGTGCCAGCAGCGCTGGGACTAGATGGGGTGAGCAGTTCTTC,.,TRBV9,TRBJ2-1,TRBD2
CASSFRQGYNEQFF,TGTGCCAGCAGTTTTAGACAGGGTTACAATGAGCAGTTCTTC,.,TRBV28,TRBJ2-1,TRBD1
CASSGPGQGAPGYTF,TGTGCCAGCAGTGGCCCGGGACAGGGGGCGCCCGGCTACACCTTC,once,TRBV25-1,TRBJ1-2,TRBD1
CASSLGSGFDEQFF,TGCGCCAGCAGCCTGGGGTCGGGTTTCGATGAGCAGTTCTTC,.,TRBV5-1,TRBJ2-1,.
CASSPPTDREADTQYF,TGTGCCAGCAGCCCACCCACAGACAGGGAAGCAGATACGCAGTATTTT,.,TRBV7-9,TRBJ2-3,TRBD1
CASSLDTGVDGNTIYF,TGTGCCAGCAGCTTAGACACAGGGGTAGATGGAAACACCATATATTTT,few,TRBV7-9,TRBJ1-3,TRBD1
CASSGDRFNYGYTF,TGTGCCAGCAGCGGGGACAGATTTAACTATGGCTACACCTTC,.,TRBV5-4,TRBJ1-2,TRBD1
CASSETSTDTQYF,TGCGCCAGCTCTGAAACTAGCACAGATACGCAGTATTTT,.,TRBV5-1,TRBJ2-3,.
CASSQGNVAGQETQYF,TGCGCCAGCAGCCAGGGCAATGTAGCGGGGCAAGAGACCCAGTACTTC,few,TRBV4-1,TRBJ2-5,TRBD2
CASAQSRRAQNTGELFF,TGTGCCAGCGCCCAAAGTAGGAGGGCCCAGAACACCGGGGAGCTGTTTTTT,.,TRBV27,TRBJ2-2,.
CSVASQGAYYYGYTF,TGCAGCGTTGCATCACAGGGGGCGTACTACTATGGCTACACCTTC,.,TRBV29-1,TRBJ1-2,TRBD1
CASSLDRDGTGTFF,TGTGCCAGCAGCTTAGATCGTGATGGGACAGGCACGTTCTTC,.,TRBV11-2,TRBJ2-1,TRBD1
CATADERGGRDTQYF,TGCGCTACCGCGGACGAGCGGGGGGGCCGGGATACGCAGTATTTT,.,TRBV10-2,TRBJ2-3,TRBD2
CASERTSGALDTQYF,TGTGCCAGCGAGAGGACTAGCGGGGCTTTAGATACGCAGTATTTT,.,TRBV2,TRBJ2-3,TRBD2
CASSAVGGGGTEAFF,TGCGCCAGCAGCGCCGTCGGGGGCGGGGGAACTGAAGCTTTCTTT,few,TRBV5-1,TRBJ1-1,.
CASSAGFVGSPLHF,TGTGCCAGCAGCGCAGGGTTTGTGGGTTCACCCCTCCACTTT,.,TRBV5-6,TRBJ1-6,.
CASSTLSGDYGYTF,TGTGCCAGTAGTACCCTTTCAGGGGACTATGGCTACACCTTC,.,TRBV19,TRBJ1-2,.
CASSLDYKPRSPKPNTQYF,TGTGCCAGCAGCTTAGATTATAAACCGAGGTCCCCAAAACCAAATACGCAGTATTTT,.,TRBV7-6,TRBJ2-3,.
CASSNRDSSYEQYF,TGTGCCAGCAGTAACCGGGACAGCTCCTACGAGCAGTACTTC,.,TRBV6-6,TRBJ2-7,TRBD1
CASSPGQGINEQYF,TGTGCCAGCTCACCGGGACAGGGGATCAACGAGCAGTACTTC,once,TRBV18,TRBJ2-7,TRBD1
CASSRALSGNHLDTQYF,TGTGCCAGTAGTAGGGCCCTGTCGGGAAACCATCTAGATACGCAGTATTTT,.,TRBV19,TRBJ2-3,.